The 10 T cell receptor beta chains presented below share a single source sample, sequenced in a study of T cell clonotyping in hematopoietic cell transplantation. Profiled with immunoSEQ multiplex PCR; TCRdb holds only in-frame clones, not every one. The sample includes just under 5,500 clones, 26% of them seen just once. Sequencing was performed on peripheral blood mononuclear cells, taken 180 days after allogeneic stem cell transplant. All receptors come from a male patient in his thirties or forties who had an allogeneic stem cell transplant from an unrelated donor, so the T cells may come from the graft donor. Some clones in this sample may be carry-over from other donors' samples.

This clone has more than one count but fewer than ten. The chain carries TRBV7-2 and TRBJ1-2; D remains unclear. The CDR3 sequence is 14 residues long. CDR1 is SGHTA, CDR2 FQGNSA, per germline. V was trimmed by 3 bases and J by 4 bases, leaving 12 bases between them. The DNA of the CDR3 is TGTGCCAGCAGCTTGGACTTCAATACCTATGGCTACACCTTC. Translating it yields CASSLDFNTYGYTF. Full variable domain (outside the CDR3, taken from reference TRBV7-2 and TRBJ1-2): GAGVSQSPSNKVTEKGKDVELRCDPISGHTALYWYRQSLGQGLEFLIYFQGNSAPDKSGLPSDRFSAERTGGSVSTLTIQRTQQEDSAVYLCASSLDFNTYGYTFGSGTRLTVV.

This clone is large in the sample. The rearrangement joins TRBV30 to TRBJ2-7; D unresolved. CDR1 GTSNPN and CDR2 SVGIG come from the germline V gene (reference sequence). Trimming shortened V by 3 bases and J by 6 bases, and 9 bases separated the two germline ends. CDR3 length equals 11 residues. This CDR3 reads CAWRPGGEQYF. The CDR3 coding sequence is TGTGCCTGGAGGCCCGGCGGCGAGCAGTACTTC.

V and J are TRBV9 and TRBJ1-2, with D uncertain. The ends were cut back, 0 bases at V and 4 bases at J, with 4 bases in the middle. Germline V gene lookup returns CDR1 SGDLS and CDR2 YYNGEE. This CDR3 contains 12 residues. The CDR3 is CASSVGSYGYTF. In DNA, the CDR3 is TGTGCCAGCAGCGTAGGGAGCTATGGCTACACCTTC.

This clone has just a few counts. V gene TRBV30 combines with J gene TRBJ1-6; D remains unclear. This CDR3 is built from 16 residues. Germline CDR1 reads GTSNPN; CDR2 reads SVGIG (reference sequence). V was clipped by 2 bases and J by 0 bases, with 11 bases between them. CDR3 sequence reads: CAWSTGWSSYNSPLHF. The CDR3 DNA sequence: TGTGCCTGGAGTACTGGGTGGAGCTCCTATAATTCACCCCTCCACTTT.

The chain links TRBV14 to TRBJ1-6, with D possibly being TRBD1 (6 bases). Germline V gene lookup returns CDR1 SGHDN and CDR2 FVKESK. There are 15 residues in the CDR3. Trimming took off 2 bases at V and 9 bases at J, with 14 bases between the two ends. The CDR3 DNA sequence: TGTGCCAGCAGCCAATATCAGGGGAGTGCTTCACCCCTCCACTTT. Translated, it gives CASSQYQGSASPLHF.

V and J are TRBV19 and TRBJ1-5; unclear D gene. V was clipped by 1 base and J by 4 bases, with 11 bases between them. The CDR3 runs to 15 residues. The V gene's germline CDR1 is LNHDA and CDR2 SQIVND (reference sequence). The CDR3 sequence is CASSIVSRSNQPQHF. In DNA, the CDR3 is TGTGCCAGTAGTATAGTTAGTAGGTCAAATCAGCCCCAGCATTTT. Based on the CDR3 plus reference TRBV19 and TRBJ1-5, the full variable domain is DGGITQSPKYLFRKEGQNVTLSCEQNLNHDAMYWYRQDPGQGLRLIYYSQIVNDFQKGDIAEGYSVSREKKESFPLTVTSAQKNPTAFYLCASSIVSRSNQPQHFGDGTRLSIL.

This clone came up a few times. The gene calls are TRBV6-5 and TRBJ1-6, with 7 nucleotides matching TRBD1. With 6 bases clipped from V and 9 bases from J, the junction kept 8 bases outside the gene matches. This CDR3 is 14 amino acids long. Germline V lookup: CDR1 MNHEY, CDR2 SVGAGI. Here the CDR3 DNA reads TGTGCCAGCAGGGACCCGACAGGGCTTTCACCCCTCCACTTT. Translated, it gives CASRDPTGLSPLHF.

The CDR3, as DNA: TGTGCCTGGAGTGCGCGTACAGGGACGCGTCAGCCCCAGCATTTT. It codes for CAWSARTGTRQPQHF. This sequence joins TRBV30 and TRBJ1-5, with TRBD1 as a possible D gene (6 bases). The germline V and J ends were trimmed by 1 base and 6 bases, with 16 bases remaining between them. The germline V gene has CDR1 GTSNPN and CDR2 SVGIG (reference sequence). The CDR3 has 15 amino acids.

V and J are TRBV30 and TRBJ1-1; D remains unclear. Trimming took 2 bases from V and 6 from J, leaving 7 bases between them. The CDR3 contains 11 residues. Germline V lookup: CDR1 GTSNPN, CDR2 SVGIG (reference sequence). CDR3 in DNA: TGTGCCTGGAGTAGGGTCTCTGAAGCTTTCTTT. It specifies CAWSRVSEAFF.

The V call is TRBV25-1, the J call TRBJ2-4, with TRBD1 matching 11 bases. The germline CDR1 and CDR2 sequences are MGHDK and SYGVNS. The CDR3 totals 14 residues. After removal of 8 bases from V and 7 bases from J, the junction contained 7 bases not matched to a gene. The CDR3 region has the DNA TGTGCCAGCGGACAGGGGGCTTTGGGCAACATTCAGTACTTC. It specifies CASGQGALGNIQYF.